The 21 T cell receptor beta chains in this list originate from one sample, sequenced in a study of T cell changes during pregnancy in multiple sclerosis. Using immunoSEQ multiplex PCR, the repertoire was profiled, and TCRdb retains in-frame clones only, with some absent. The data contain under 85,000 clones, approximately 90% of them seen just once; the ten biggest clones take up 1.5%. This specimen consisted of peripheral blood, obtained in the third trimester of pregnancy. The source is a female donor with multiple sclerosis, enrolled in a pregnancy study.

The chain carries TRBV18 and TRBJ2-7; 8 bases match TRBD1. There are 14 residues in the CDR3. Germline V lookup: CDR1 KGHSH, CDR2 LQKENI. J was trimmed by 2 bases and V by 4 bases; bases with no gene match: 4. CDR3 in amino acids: CASSRSTGAYEQYF. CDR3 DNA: TGTGCCAGCTCACGCTCGACAGGGGCCTACGAGCAGTACTTC.

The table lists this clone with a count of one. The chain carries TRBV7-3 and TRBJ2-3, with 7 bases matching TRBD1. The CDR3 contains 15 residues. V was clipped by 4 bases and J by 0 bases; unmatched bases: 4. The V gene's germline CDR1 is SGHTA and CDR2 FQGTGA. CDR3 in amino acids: CASSYQGESTDTQYF. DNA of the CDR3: TGTGCCAGCAGCTATCAGGGGGAAAGCACAGATACGCAGTATTTT.

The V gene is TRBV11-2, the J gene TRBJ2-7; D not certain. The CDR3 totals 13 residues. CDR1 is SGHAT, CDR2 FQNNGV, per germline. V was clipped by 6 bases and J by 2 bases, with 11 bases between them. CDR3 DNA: TGTGCCAGCAGTTCTAACGCCGCCTACGAGCAGTACTTC. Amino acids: CASSSNAAYEQYF.

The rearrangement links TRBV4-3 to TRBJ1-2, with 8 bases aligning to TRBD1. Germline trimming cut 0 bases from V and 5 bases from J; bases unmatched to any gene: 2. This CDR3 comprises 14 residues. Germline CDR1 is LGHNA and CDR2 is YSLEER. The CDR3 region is CASSQDGQGYGYTF. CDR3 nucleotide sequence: TGCGCCAGCAGCCAAGACGGACAGGGATATGGCTACACCTTC.

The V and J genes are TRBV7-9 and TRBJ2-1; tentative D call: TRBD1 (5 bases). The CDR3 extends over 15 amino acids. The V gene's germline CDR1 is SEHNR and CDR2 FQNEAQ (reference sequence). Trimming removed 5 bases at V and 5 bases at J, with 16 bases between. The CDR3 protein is CASSQVRAANNEQFF. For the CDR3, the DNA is TGTGCCAGCAGCCAGGTCAGGGCCGCAAACAATGAGCAGTTCTTC.

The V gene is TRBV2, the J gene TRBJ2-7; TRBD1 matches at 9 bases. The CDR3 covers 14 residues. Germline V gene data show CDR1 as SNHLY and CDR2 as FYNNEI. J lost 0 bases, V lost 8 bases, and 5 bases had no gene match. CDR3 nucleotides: TGTGCCAGCGGACCGGGACAGGGCTCCTACGAGCAGTACTTC. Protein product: CASGPGQGSYEQYF.

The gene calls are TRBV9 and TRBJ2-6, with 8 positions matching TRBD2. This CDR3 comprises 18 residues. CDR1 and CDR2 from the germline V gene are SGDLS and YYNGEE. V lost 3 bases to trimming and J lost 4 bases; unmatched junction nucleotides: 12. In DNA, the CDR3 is TGTGCCAGCAGCGCCCGATCCCGGGGGGGGTACGGGGCCAACGTCCTGACTTTC. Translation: CASSARSRGGYGANVLTF.

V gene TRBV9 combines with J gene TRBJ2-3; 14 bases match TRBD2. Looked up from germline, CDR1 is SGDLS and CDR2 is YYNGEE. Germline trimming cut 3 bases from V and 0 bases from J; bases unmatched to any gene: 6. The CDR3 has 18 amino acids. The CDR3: CASSGGLAGEGSTDTQYF. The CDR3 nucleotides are TGTGCCAGCAGCGGGGGACTAGCGGGAGAAGGTAGCACAGATACGCAGTATTTT.

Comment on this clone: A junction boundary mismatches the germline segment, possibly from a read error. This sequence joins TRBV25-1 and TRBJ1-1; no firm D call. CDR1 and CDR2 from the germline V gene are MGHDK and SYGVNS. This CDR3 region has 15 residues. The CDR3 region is CASNEAGYGNTEAFF. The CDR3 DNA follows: TGTGCCAGCAATGAAGCCGGTTACGGGAACACTGAAGCTTTCTTT.

The CDR3: CASRTSDYEQYF. The CDR3 DNA is TGTGCCAGCCGGACTAGCGACTACGAGCAGTACTTC. This rearrangement joins TRBV2 to TRBJ2-7; 9 nucleotides match TRBD2. With 8 bases clipped from V and 3 bases from J, the junction kept 2 bases outside the gene matches. CDR1 is SNHLY, CDR2 FYNNEI, per germline. The CDR3 runs 12 residues.

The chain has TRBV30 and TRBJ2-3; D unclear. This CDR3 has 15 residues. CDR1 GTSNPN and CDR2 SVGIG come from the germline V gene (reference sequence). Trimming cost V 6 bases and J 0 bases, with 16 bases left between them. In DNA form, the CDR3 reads TGTGCCTGCCCCCTTCGGGTATCGAGCACAGATACGCAGTATTTT. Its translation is CACPLRVSSTDTQYF.

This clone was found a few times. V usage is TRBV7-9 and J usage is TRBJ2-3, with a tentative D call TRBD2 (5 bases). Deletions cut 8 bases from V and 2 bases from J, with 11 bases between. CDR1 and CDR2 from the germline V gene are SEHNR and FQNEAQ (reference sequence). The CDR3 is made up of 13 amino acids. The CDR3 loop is CASRAVFTDTQYF. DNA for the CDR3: TGTGCCAGCCGAGCGGTGTTCACAGATACGCAGTATTTT.

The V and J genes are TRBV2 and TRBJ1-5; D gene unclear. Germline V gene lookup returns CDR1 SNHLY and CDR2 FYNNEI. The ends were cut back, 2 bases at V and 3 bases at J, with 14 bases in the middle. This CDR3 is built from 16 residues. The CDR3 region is CASSEWRDSPNQPQHF. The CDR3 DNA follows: TGTGCCAGCAGTGAATGGAGGGATTCGCCCAATCAGCCCCAGCATTTT.

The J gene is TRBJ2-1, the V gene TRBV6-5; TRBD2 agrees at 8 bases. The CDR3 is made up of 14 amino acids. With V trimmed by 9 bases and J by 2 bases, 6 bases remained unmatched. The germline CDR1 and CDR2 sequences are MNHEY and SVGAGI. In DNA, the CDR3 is TGTGCCAGTAGCGGGGACCCCCCCTACAATGAGCAGTTCTTC. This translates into CASSGDPPYNEQFF.

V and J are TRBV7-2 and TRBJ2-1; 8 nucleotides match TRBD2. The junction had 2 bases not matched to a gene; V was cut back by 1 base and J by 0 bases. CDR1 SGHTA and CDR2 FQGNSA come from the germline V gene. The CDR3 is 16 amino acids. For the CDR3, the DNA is TGTGCCAGCAGCTTAGTAGCGGGGAGCTCCTACAATGAGCAGTTCTTC. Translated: CASSLVAGSSYNEQFF.

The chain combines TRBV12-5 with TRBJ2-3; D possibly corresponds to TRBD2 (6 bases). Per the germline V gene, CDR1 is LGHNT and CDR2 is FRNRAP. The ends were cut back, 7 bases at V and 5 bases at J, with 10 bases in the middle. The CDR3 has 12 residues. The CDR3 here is CASVSGGDTQYF. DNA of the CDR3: TGTGCTAGTGTATCCGGGGGAGATACGCAGTATTTT.

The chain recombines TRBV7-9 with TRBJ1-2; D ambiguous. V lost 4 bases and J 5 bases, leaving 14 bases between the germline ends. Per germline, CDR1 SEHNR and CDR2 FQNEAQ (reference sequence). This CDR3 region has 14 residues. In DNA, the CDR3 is TGTGCCAGCAGCTATGGGCGAAACTTTTATGGCTACACCTTC. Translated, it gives CASSYGRNFYGYTF.

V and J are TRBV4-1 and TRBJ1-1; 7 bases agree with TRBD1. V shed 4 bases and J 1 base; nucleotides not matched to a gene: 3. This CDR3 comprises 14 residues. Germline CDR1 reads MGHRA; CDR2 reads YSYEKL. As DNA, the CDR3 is TGCGCCAGCAGCCTCGGGACAGCGAACACTGAAGCTTTCTTT. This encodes CASSLGTANTEAFF.

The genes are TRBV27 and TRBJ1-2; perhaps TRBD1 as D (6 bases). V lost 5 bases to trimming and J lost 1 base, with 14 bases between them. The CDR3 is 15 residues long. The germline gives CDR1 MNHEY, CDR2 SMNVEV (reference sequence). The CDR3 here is CASSTQGGGNYGYTF. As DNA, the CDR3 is TGTGCCAGCAGTACCCAGGGAGGGGGTAACTATGGCTACACCTTC.

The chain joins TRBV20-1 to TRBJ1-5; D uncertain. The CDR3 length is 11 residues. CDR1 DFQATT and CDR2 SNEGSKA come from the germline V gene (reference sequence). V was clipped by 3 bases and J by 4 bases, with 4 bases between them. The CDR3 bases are TGCAGTGCTAGTCCGAATCAGCCCCAGCATTTT. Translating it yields CSASPNQPQHF.

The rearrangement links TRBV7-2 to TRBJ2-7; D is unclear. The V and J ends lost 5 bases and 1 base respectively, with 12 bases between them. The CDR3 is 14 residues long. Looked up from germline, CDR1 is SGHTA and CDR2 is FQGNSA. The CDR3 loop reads CASSLDILSYEQYF. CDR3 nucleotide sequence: TGTGCCAGCAGCCTTGACATCCTGTCCTACGAGCAGTACTTC.